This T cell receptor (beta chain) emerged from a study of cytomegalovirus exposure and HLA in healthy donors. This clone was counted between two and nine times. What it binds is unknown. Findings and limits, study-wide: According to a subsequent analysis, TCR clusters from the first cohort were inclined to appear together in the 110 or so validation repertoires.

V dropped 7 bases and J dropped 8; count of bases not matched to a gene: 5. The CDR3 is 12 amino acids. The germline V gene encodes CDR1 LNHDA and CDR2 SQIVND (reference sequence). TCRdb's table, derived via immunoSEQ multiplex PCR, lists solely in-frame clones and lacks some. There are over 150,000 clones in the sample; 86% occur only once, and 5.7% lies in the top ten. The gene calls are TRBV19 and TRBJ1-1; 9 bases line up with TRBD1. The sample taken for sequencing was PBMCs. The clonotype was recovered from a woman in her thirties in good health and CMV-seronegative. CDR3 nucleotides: TGTGCCAGTAAGATAGGACAGGGGGAAGCTTTCTTT. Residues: CASKIGQGEAFF.